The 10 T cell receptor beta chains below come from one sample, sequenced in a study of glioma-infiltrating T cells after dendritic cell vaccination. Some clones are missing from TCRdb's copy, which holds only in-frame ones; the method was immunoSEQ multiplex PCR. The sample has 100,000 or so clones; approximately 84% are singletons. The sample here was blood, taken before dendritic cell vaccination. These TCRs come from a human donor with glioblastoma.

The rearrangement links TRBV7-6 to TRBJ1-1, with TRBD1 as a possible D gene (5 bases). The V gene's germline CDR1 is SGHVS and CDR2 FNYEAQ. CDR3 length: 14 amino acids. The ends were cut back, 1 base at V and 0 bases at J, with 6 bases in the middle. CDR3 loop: CASSLGQLNTEAFF. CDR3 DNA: TGTGCCAGCAGCTTAGGACAGCTGAACACTGAAGCTTTCTTT.

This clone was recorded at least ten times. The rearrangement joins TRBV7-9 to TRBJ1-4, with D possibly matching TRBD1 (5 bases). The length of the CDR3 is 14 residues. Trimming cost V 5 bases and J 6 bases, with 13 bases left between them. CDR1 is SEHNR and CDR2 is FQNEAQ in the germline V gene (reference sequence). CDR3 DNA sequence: TGTGCCAGCAGCCCTCGTAGGGGTGATGAAAAACTGTTTTTT. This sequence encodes CASSPRRGDEKLFF. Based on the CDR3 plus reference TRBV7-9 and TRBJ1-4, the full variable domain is DTGVSQNPRHKITKRGQNVTFRCDPISEHNRLYWYRQTLGQGPEFLTYFQNEAQLEKSRLLSDRFSAERPKGSFSTLEIQRTEQGDSAMYLCASSPRRGDEKLFFGSGTQLSVL.

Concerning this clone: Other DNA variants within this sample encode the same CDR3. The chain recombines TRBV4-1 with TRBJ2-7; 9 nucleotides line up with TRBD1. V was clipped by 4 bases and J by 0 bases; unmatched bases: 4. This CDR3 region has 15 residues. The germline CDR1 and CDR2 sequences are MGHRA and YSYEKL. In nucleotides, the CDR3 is TGCGCCAGCAGCCCCGGACAGGGGCCCTCCTACGAGCAGTACTTC. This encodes CASSPGQGPSYEQYF.

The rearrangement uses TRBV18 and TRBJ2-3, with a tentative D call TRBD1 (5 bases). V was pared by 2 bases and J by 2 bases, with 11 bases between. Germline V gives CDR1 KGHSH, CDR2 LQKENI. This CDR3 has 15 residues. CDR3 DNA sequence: TGTGCCAGCTCACCAGCCGGTGGGGCCACAGATACGCAGTATTTT. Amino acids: CASSPAGGATDTQYF. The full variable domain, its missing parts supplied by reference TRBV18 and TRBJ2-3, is NAGVMQNPRHLVRRRGQEARLRCSPMKGHSHVYWYRQLPEEGLKFMVYLQKENIIDESGMPKERFSAEFPKEGPSILRIQQVVRGDSAAYFCASSPAGGATDTQYFGPGTRLTVL.

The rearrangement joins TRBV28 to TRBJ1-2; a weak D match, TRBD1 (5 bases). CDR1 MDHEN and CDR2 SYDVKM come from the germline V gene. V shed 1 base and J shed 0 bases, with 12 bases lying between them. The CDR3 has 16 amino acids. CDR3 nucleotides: TGTGCCAGCAGTTTATACAGGTTCATAGCTAACTATGGCTACACCTTC. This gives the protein CASSLYRFIANYGYTF.

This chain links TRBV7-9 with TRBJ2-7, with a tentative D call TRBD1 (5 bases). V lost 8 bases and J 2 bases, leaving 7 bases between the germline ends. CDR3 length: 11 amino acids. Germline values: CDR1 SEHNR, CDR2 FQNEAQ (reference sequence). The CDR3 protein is CASGATYEQYF. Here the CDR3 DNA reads TGTGCCAGCGGGGCAACCTACGAGCAGTACTTC.

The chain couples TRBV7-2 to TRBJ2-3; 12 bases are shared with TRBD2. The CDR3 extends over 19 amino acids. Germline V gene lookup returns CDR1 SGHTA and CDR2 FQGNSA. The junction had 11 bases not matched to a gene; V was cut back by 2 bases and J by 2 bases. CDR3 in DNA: TGTGCCAGCAGCTTAAGCCGGTGGTCTAGCGGGGGGGTCACAGATACGCAGTATTTT. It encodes CASSLSRWSSGGVTDTQYF.

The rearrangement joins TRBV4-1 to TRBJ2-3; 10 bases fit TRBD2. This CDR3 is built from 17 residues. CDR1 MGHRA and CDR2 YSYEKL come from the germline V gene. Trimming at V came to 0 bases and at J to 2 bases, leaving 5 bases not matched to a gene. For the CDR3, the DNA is TGCGCCAGCAGCCAAGATCCAGCGGGAGGGCTCACAGATACGCAGTATTTT. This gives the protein CASSQDPAGGLTDTQYF.

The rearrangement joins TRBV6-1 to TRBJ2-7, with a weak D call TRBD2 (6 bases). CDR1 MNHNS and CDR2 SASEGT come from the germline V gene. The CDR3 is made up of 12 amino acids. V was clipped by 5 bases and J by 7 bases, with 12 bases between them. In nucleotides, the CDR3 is TGTGCCAGCAGTCTCGGGGACTGGGAGCAGTACTTC. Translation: CASSLGDWEQYF.

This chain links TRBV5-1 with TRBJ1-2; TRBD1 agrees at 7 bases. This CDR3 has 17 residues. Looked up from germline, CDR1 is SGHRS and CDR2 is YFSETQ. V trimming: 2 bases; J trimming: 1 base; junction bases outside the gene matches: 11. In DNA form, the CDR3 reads TGCGCCAGCAGCTTCTCCGGGACAGCAACTGTTAACTATGGCTACACCTTC. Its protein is CASSFSGTATVNYGYTF. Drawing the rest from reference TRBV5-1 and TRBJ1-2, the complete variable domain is KAGVTQTPRYLIKTRGQQVTLSCSPISGHRSVSWYQQTPGQGLQFLFEYFSETQRNKGNFPGRFSGRQFSNSRSEMNVSTLELGDSALYLCASSFSGTATVNYGYTFGSGTRLTVV.